This entry features one T cell receptor beta chain sequence. The antigen is unknown. The Oncomine TCR Beta short-read assay was applied to DNA of cultured CD4+ T cells. TCRdb processed the PCR reads anew with MiXCR; each CDR3 protein has one entry. The data hold under 20,000 distinct CDR3 sequences, with 53% observed a single time. Treatment reported: roughly 10-day PBMC culture with coronavirus spike peptide pools or control peptides (ViraFEST assay). This CDR3 contains 13 residues. Germline loops: CDR1 SQVTM, CDR2 ANQGSEA. V shed 0 bases and J shed 2 bases, with 8 bases lying between them. This sample stems from a study of vaccination and CD4 T cells after COVID-19.

This TCR was sampled from a human donor who had recovered from COVID-19. The specimen comprised CD4+ T cells from blood, cultured in vitro, sampled before SARS-CoV-2 vaccination. The chain combines TRBV29-1 with TRBJ2-7; maybe TRBD2 (6 bases). The DNA of the CDR3 is TGCAGCGTTGAAGATGGCGGGACCTACGAGCAGTACTTC. This gives the protein CSVEDGGTYEQYF.